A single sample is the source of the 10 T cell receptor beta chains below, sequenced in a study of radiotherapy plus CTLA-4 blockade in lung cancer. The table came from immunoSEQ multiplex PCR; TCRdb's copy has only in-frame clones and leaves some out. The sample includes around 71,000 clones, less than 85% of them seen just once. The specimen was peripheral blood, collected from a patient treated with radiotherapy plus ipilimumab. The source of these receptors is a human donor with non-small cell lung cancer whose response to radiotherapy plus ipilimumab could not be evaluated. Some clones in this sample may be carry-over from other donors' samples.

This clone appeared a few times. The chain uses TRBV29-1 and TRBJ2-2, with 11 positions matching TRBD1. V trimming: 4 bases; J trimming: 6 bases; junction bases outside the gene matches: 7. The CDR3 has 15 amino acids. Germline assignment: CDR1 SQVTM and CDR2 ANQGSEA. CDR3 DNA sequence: TGCAGCGTTGGGCGGGGGACAGGGGGTTCCGGGGAGCTGTTTTTT. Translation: CSVGRGTGGSGELFF.

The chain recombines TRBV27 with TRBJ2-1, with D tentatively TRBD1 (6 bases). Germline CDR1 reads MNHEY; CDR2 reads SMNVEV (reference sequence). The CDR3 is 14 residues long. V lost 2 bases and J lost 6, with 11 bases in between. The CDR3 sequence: CASSLLRQANEQFF. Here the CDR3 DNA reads TGTGCCAGCAGTTTACTCCGACAGGCCAATGAGCAGTTCTTC.

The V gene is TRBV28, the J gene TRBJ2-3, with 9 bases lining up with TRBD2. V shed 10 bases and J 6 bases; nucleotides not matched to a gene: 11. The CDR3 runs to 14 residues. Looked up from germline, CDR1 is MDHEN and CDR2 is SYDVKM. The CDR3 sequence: CATCDGTSWDTQYF. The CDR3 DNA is TGTGCCACCTGCGACGGGACTAGCTGGGATACGCAGTATTTT. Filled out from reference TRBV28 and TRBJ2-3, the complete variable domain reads DVKVTQSSRYLVKRTGEKVFLECVQDMDHENMFWYRQDPGLGLRLIYFSYDVKMKEKGDIPEGYSVSREKKERFSLILESASTNQTSMYLCATCDGTSWDTQYFGPGTRLTVL.

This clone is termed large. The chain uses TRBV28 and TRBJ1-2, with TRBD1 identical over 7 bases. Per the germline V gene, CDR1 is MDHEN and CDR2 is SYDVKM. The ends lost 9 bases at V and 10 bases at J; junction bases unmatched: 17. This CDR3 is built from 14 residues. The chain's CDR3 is CASQTLGTAQVYTF. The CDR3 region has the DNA TGTGCCAGTCAGACCCTGGGGACAGCCCAAGTCTACACCTTC.

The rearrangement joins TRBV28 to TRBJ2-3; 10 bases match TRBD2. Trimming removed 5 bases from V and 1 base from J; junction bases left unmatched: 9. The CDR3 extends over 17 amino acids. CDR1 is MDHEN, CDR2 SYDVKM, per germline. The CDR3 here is CASSRGVSGGGTDTQYF. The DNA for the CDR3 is TGTGCCAGCAGTCGCGGGGTGAGCGGGGGGGGCACAGATACGCAGTATTTT.

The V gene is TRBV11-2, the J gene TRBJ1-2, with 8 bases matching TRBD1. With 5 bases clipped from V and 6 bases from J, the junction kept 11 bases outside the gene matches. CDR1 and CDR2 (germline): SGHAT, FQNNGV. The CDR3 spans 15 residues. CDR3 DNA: TGTGCCAGCAGCCCCAGATGGGCAGGGGGCAATGGCTACACCTTC. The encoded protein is CASSPRWAGGNGYTF.

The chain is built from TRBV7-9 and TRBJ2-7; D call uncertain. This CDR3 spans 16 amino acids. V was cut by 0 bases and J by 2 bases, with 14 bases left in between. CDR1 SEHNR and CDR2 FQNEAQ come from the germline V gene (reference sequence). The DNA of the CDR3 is TGTGCCAGCAGCTTAGCGCCCTATAATGATCCCTACGAGCAGTACTTC. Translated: CASSLAPYNDPYEQYF.

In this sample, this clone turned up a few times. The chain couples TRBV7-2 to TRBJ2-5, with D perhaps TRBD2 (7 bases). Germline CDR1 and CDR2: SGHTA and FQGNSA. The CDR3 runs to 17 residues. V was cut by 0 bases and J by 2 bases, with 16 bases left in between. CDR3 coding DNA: TGTGCCAGCAGCTTAGCTAGGGGGGGAGGAGAACAAGAGACCCAGTACTTC. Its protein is CASSLARGGGEQETQYF.

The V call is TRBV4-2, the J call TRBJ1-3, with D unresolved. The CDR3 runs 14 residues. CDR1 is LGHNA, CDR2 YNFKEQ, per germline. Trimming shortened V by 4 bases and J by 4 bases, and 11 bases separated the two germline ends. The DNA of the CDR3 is TGTGCCAGCAGCCGAGAGAGCGCGGGAAACACCATATATTTT. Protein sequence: CASSRESAGNTIYF.

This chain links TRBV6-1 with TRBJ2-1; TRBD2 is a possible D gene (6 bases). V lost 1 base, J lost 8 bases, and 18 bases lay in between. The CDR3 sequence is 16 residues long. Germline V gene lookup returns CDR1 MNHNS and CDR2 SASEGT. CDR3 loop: CASSEERLGERDEQFF. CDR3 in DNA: TGTGCCAGCAGTGAAGAGAGACTAGGTGAACGCGATGAGCAGTTCTTC.